This T cell receptor beta chain was sequenced in a study of T cells in Graves' hyperthyroidism and ophthalmopathy. Broader study findings: Stable hyperthyroidism and ophthalmopathy were separated using 13 V-J signatures.

Uncontrolled infection, other autoimmune disease, pregnancy and lactation each barred patients from inclusion. Thyroid ultrasound and orbital computed tomography, with clinical symptoms and serum thyroxine and TRAb, informed diagnoses. V lost 6 bases and J 1 base, leaving 10 bases between the germline ends. The CDR3 contains 14 residues. Many counts were recorded for this clonotype. Its cognate antigen is unknown. TCR beta CDR3 regions were amplified from RNA. The primer set for the first-round RT-PCR of the TCR CDR3 was HTBI. TCRdb reprocessed the multiplex PCR reads via MiXCR and lists one record per CDR3 protein. The repertoire has hundreds of thousands of distinct CDR3 sequences, less than 15% of them found once; the top ten carry roughly 10%.

This sequence joins TRBV12-3 or TRBV12-4 and TRBJ2-1; D may be TRBD2 (5 bases). The specimen was blood. The sequence came from a woman aged 18 to 35 with Graves' hyperthyroidism. The CDR3 DNA sequence: TGTGCCAGCAGATATAGCGCTTCCTACAATGAGCAGTTCTTC. Translation: CASRYSASYNEQFF.